Shown below are 18 T cell receptor beta chains from a single sample sequenced in a study of blood T cell repertoires in COVID-19. Sequencing was performed with immunoSEQ multiplex PCR; in TCRdb, only in-frame clones are kept and a portion is missing. Of approximately 56,000 clones in the sample, 84% were seen once. The specimen was peripheral blood. The source of these receptors is a woman older than 75 with acute or convalescent COVID-19.

This rearrangement joins TRBV12-3 or TRBV12-4 to TRBJ2-1, with D hard to call. With 6 bases removed from V and 10 bases from J, the gap between germline ends came to 10 bases. The CDR3 has 11 residues. CDR3 nucleotide sequence: TGTGCCAGCAGCCCAACAAGAGAGCAGTTCTTC. Its protein is CASSPTREQFF.

This chain uses TRBV19 with TRBJ2-3; 10 bases fit TRBD2. Germline V gene lookup returns CDR1 LNHDA and CDR2 SQIVND (reference sequence). With 3 bases clipped from V and 2 bases from J, the junction kept 5 bases outside the gene matches. The CDR3 has 16 amino acids. CDR3 DNA sequence: TGTGCCAGTAGTATCCTAAGCGGGGGGGCCACAGATACGCAGTATTTT. Translation: CASSILSGGATDTQYF.

This rearrangement joins TRBV7-2 to TRBJ1-6; D is ambiguous. The germline V gene encodes CDR1 SGHTA and CDR2 FQGNSA. Trimming took 5 bases from V and 7 from J, leaving 15 bases between them. This CDR3 spans 15 amino acids. The CDR3 sequence: CASSQETYQNSPLHF. In nucleotides, the CDR3 is TGTGCCAGCAGCCAAGAGACATATCAGAATTCACCCCTCCACTTT.

J is TRBJ2-3 and V is TRBV5-1, with D uncertain. V was cut by 0 bases and J by 6 bases, with 11 bases left in between. This CDR3 has 14 residues. Germline V gives CDR1 SGHRS, CDR2 YFSETQ. In nucleotides, the CDR3 is TGCGCCAGCAGCTTGGAAGCCCACCGGGATACGCAGTATTTT. Encoded protein: CASSLEAHRDTQYF. Full variable domain (outside the CDR3, taken from reference TRBV5-1 and TRBJ2-3): KAGVTQTPRYLIKTRGQQVTLSCSPISGHRSVSWYQQTPGQGLQFLFEYFSETQRNKGNFPGRFSGRQFSNSRSEMNVSTLELGDSALYLCASSLEAHRDTQYFGPGTRLTVL.

The chain recombines TRBV11-3 with TRBJ2-7; TRBD2 is a possible D gene (6 bases). Per germline, CDR1 SGHNT and CDR2 YENEEA. The V end was cut by 0 bases, the J end by 7 bases, with 13 bases between. The CDR3 contains 14 residues. This chain's CDR3 is CASSLDGGAWEQYF. The CDR3 DNA is TGTGCCAGCAGCTTAGATGGAGGGGCGTGGGAGCAGTACTTC.

The V gene is TRBV30, the J gene TRBJ1-5; D is unresolved. Germline V CDR1 and CDR2: GTSNPN, SVGIG (reference sequence). Trimming pared 2 bases from V and 9 bases from J, leaving 11 bases between. This CDR3 has 12 amino acids. CDR3 loop: CAWSFGEGPQHF. In DNA form, the CDR3 reads TGTGCCTGGAGTTTTGGGGAGGGGCCCCAGCATTTT. Looking up the rest from reference TRBV30 and TRBJ1-5 gives the full variable domain: SQTIHQWPATLVQPVGSPLSLECTVEGTSNPNLYWYRQAAGRGLQLLFYSVGIGQISSEVPQNLSASRPQDRQFILSSKKLLLSDSGFYLCAWSFGEGPQHFGDGTRLSIL.

The chain employs TRBV20-1 and TRBJ2-2; 11 nucleotides line up with TRBD2. The J segment lost 8 bases and the V segment lost 3 bases, leaving 5 bases of the junction unmatched. CDR1 and CDR2 (germline): DFQATT, SNEGSKA (reference sequence). CDR3 length equals 14 residues. The CDR3 here is CSASSGGAQGELFF. The DNA for the CDR3 is TGCAGTGCTAGTAGCGGGGGGGCCCAAGGGGAGCTGTTTTTT.

This clone occurred a few times. The chain combines TRBV9 with TRBJ1-6; possibly TRBD1 for D (5 bases). Germline CDR1 and CDR2: SGDLS and YYNGEE. This CDR3 has 14 residues. V dropped 3 bases and J dropped 6 bases, with 10 bases sitting between them. CDR3 nucleotides: TGTGCCAGCAGCGAACAGGTCCTTAATTCACCCCTCCACTTT. Protein product: CASSEQVLNSPLHF.

V usage is TRBV3-1 (or the pseudogene TRBV3-2) and J usage is TRBJ1-4; TRBD1 matches at 7 bases. The junction had 5 bases not matched to a gene; V was cut back by 3 bases and J by 4 bases. The CDR3 sequence is 15 residues long. Germline lookup yields CDR1 LGHDT and CDR2 YNNKEL (reference sequence). The chain's CDR3 is CASSQGGQFNEKLFF. The CDR3 bases are TGTGCCAGCAGCCAGGGGGGACAGTTTAATGAAAAACTGTTTTTT.

The V call is TRBV18, the J call TRBJ1-2; TRBD1 is a possible D gene (6 bases). This CDR3 spans 16 amino acids. Trimming cost V 4 bases and J 1 base, with 16 bases left between them. The germline CDR1 and CDR2 sequences are KGHSH and LQKENI. The CDR3 here is CASSRDTGIINYGYTF. The CDR3 region has the DNA TGTGCCAGCTCACGGGACACAGGGATCATTAACTATGGCTACACCTTC.

The chain uses TRBV5-1 and TRBJ2-1; tentatively, D is TRBD1 (6 bases). Trimming shortened V by 2 bases and J by 5 bases, and 11 bases separated the two germline ends. CDR1 is SGHRS and CDR2 is YFSETQ in the germline V gene. This CDR3 has 14 amino acids. The CDR3 reads CASSFRTEDNEQFF. CDR3 DNA sequence: TGCGCCAGCAGCTTCCGGACAGAAGACAATGAGCAGTTCTTC.

CDR3 sequence: CATSKSSDAGEQYF. The CDR3 DNA follows: TGTGCCACCAGTAAGTCTAGCGACGCGGGCGAGCAGTACTTC. V is TRBV24-1 and J is TRBJ2-7, with D perhaps TRBD2 (6 bases). This CDR3 spans 14 amino acids. V gave up 6 bases and J gave up 6 bases, with 17 bases separating them. CDR1 and CDR2 (germline): KGHDR, SFDVKD.

This rearrangement joins TRBV5-1 to TRBJ2-1; the D is unclear. Germline loops: CDR1 SGHRS, CDR2 YFSETQ. V dropped 1 base and J dropped 7 bases, with 6 bases sitting between them. The CDR3 length is 12 residues. The CDR3 is CASSLTENEQFF. The CDR3 nucleotides read TGCGCCAGCAGCTTGACAGAGAATGAGCAGTTCTTC. The full variable domain, with the rest looked up from reference TRBV5-1 and TRBJ2-1, is KAGVTQTPRYLIKTRGQQVTLSCSPISGHRSVSWYQQTPGQGLQFLFEYFSETQRNKGNFPGRFSGRQFSNSRSEMNVSTLELGDSALYLCASSLTENEQFFGPGTRLTVL.

This sequence joins TRBV19 and TRBJ1-1, with 7 bases identical to TRBD1. Trimming at V came to 5 bases and at J to 9 bases, leaving 9 bases not matched to a gene. CDR1 LNHDA and CDR2 SQIVND come from the germline V gene (reference sequence). This CDR3 region has 13 residues. The CDR3 loop reads CASSFDRAEQAFF. For the CDR3, the DNA is TGTGCCAGTAGTTTCGACAGGGCTGAACAAGCTTTCTTT.

J is TRBJ1-5 and V is TRBV19, with TRBD1 matching over 7 bases. This CDR3 region has 14 residues. Germline trimming cut 7 bases from V and 2 bases from J; bases unmatched to any gene: 5. CDR1 and CDR2 (germline): LNHDA, SQIVND (reference sequence). For the CDR3, the DNA is TGTGCCAGTACACAAACAGGGGGCAATCAGCCCCAGCATTTT. This encodes CASTQTGGNQPQHF.

The V call is TRBV5-1, the J call TRBJ1-1, with a weak D call TRBD1 (5 bases). The CDR3 has 12 residues. Germline V gene sequence: CDR1 SGHRS, CDR2 YFSETQ. Deletions cut 2 bases from V and 5 bases from J, with 7 bases between. Here the CDR3 reads CASSFGGTEAFF. CDR3 in DNA: TGCGCCAGCAGCTTTGGGGGGACTGAAGCTTTCTTT.

This chain links TRBV11-1 with TRBJ1-2; 7 bases align to TRBD1. V shed 5 bases and J 6 bases; nucleotides not matched to a gene: 6. The CDR3 is 13 residues long. Germline V gives CDR1 SGHAT, CDR2 FQDESV (reference sequence). CDR3 sequence: CASSKDRVNGYTF. As DNA, the CDR3 is TGTGCCAGCAGCAAAGACAGGGTAAATGGCTACACCTTC.

This clone was picked up a small number of times. This chain links TRBV11-1 with TRBJ2-7; 7 bases fit TRBD1. Germline CDR1 is SGHAT and CDR2 is FQDESV (reference sequence). The CDR3 spans 16 residues. With V trimmed by 5 bases and J by 4 bases, 14 bases remained unmatched. In DNA, the CDR3 is TGTGCCAGCAGCCCAAGAAGAAACAGGGGTCTATACGAGCAGTACTTC. Protein product: CASSPRRNRGLYEQYF.